The clone carrying this T cell receptor (beta chain) has only a few counts. The antigen is undetermined. This entry belongs to a study of T cell repertoires in cytomegalovirus infection. As for the study in general: A matching HLA type, together with CMV infection, was signaled by public TCR beta signatures.

TCRdb redid the calling of the reads with MiXCR, one entry per CDR3 protein. This sample yields more than 250,000 distinct CDR3 sequences, of which 25% are seen a single time; more than 10% belongs to the top ten. Study-wide results and caveats: HLA-C-restricted CMV-specific TCR beta clonotypes prevailed in the ex vivo response.

This TCR came from a human donor in good health (CMV status not recorded). Some clones in this sample may be carry-over from other donors' samples. Sequencing used cultured PBMCs, obtained from culture after CMV antigen stimulation.

CDR3 region: CASRTDRGLLNEQFF. In DNA, the CDR3 is TGTGCCAGCAGAACCGACAGGGGGCTTCTTAATGAGCAGTTCTTC. The chain combines TRBV5-4 with TRBJ2-1; 10 bases line up with TRBD1. V trimming: 5 bases; J trimming: 7 bases; junction bases outside the gene matches: 9. Per germline, CDR1 SGHNT and CDR2 YYREEE (reference sequence). The CDR3 totals 15 residues.